This T cell receptor (beta chain) is from a study of blood T cell repertoires in COVID-19. About the study: Italy, Spain and the United States were the sources of the convalescent and acute COVID-19 samples.

Assay used: immunoSEQ multiplex PCR; TCRdb lists only in-frame clones, some missing. The data hold about 500,000 clones, with approximately 90% observed a single time. All enrollees were about 18 to 100 years old and from 20 to 30 US areas. The CDR3 is 13 amino acids. CDR1 is MGHRA and CDR2 is YSYEKL in the germline V gene. The ends were cut back, 1 base at V and 4 bases at J, with 5 bases in the middle. The chain recombines TRBV4-1 with TRBJ1-5; no reliable D call. The receptor was isolated from a woman under 30 who had recovered from COVID-19. Sequenced material: PBMCs or T cells enriched from blood (not recorded which). CDR3 residues: CASSQALNQPQHF. The CDR3 DNA sequence: TGCGCCAGCAGCCAAGCCCTAAATCAGCCCCAGCATTTT.